Sequencing of this T cell receptor (beta chain) was carried out in a study of T cells in Graves' hyperthyroidism and ophthalmopathy. Whole-study results and caveats: Most clonotypes that expanded in the thyroid above 0.001 also showed up in blood.

Each person with ophthalmopathy scored at least 3 on the Clinical Activity Score, reached NOSPECS grade 4 or higher, and had been ill under 3 months. Criteria for exclusion of patients were uncontrolled infection, other autoimmune disease, pregnancy or lactation. Researchers amplified the TCR beta CDR3 regions from RNA transcripts. HTBI primers drove first-round RT-PCR of the TCR CDR3. Via MiXCR, TCRdb re-called the multiplex PCR reads, giving one row per CDR3 protein. The sample records fewer than 350,000 distinct CDR3 sequences, around a sixth being singletons. This clonotype was observed at least ten times. Antigen specificity is unknown. The receptor was isolated from a woman aged 40 to 55 with Graves' ophthalmopathy. The sample consisted of blood.

CDR3 bases: TGTGCCAGCAGCCATATGATAGAGGACAGGGTCATAGGCGGGGAGCTGTTTTTT. It yields the protein CASSHMIEDRVIGGELFF. This chain links TRBV4-2 with TRBJ2-2, with TRBD1 matching 8 bases. V trimming: 3 bases; J trimming: 7 bases; junction bases outside the gene matches: 16. The CDR3 is 18 amino acids. Germline CDR1 and CDR2: LGHNA and YNFKEQ.